This T cell receptor (beta chain) was found in a study of blood T cell repertoires in COVID-19. Turning to the study itself: The samples span acute and convalescent COVID-19 from the United States, Italy and Spain. Sample material is recorded as cDNA or gDNA derived from T cells, B-cell-depleted T cells, or PBMCs.

Using immunoSEQ multiplex PCR, the repertoire was profiled, and TCRdb retains in-frame clones only, with some absent. The sample holds 300,000 to 450,000 clones; around nine tenths are singletons and the top ten take 2.5% to 3.5%. The clonotype was recovered from a human donor in a cohort sampled during active COVID-19. Sequenced: peripheral blood.

CDR3 sequence: CASSLKHEQFF. Written as DNA, the CDR3 is TGCGCCAGCAGCCTTAAGCATGAGCAGTTCTTC. The rearrangement uses TRBV5-1 and TRBJ2-1; D unclear. V lost 4 bases, J lost 8 bases, and 7 bases lay in between. Germline CDR1 SGHRS, CDR2 YFSETQ. The CDR3 covers 11 residues.